Below, 20 T cell receptor beta chains from the same sample are listed, as sequenced in a study of tumor-infiltrating lymphocytes in primary liver carcinoma. Constant-region priming of roughly 0.45 ug total RNA yielded TCR beta cDNA. Three rounds of nested multiplex PCR with slightly modified ARM-PCR produced TCR beta libraries. In the first two PCR rounds, TRBV1-TRBV30 forward primers were paired with a C-beta reverse primer, and each round lasted 10 cycles. One entry per CDR3 protein, called by TCRdb with MiXCR from the multiplex PCR reads. The sample carries about 110,000 distinct CDR3 sequences, 55% to 65% recorded once. Extraction of RNA together with DNA used 20-30 mg of unsorted bulk tissue. Sequences were obtained from liver tumor tissue from sampling region 1. Subset meaning: tumor region T1, superior pole. The receptors here all came from a woman aged 55-70 years with primary liver carcinoma and hepatitis B virus infection.

Remarks on this clonotype: A much larger clone sits a single nucleotide away, making a read error possible. The chain has TRBV29-1 and TRBJ2-2; maybe TRBD1 (5 bases). V shed 5 bases and J shed 4 bases, with 14 bases lying between them. In germline, CDR1 is SQVTM, CDR2 ANQGSEA. The CDR3 runs 14 residues. CDR3 loop: CSVPDRSSTGELFF. CDR3 coding DNA: TGCAGCGTTCCCGACAGATCGAGCACCGGGGAGCTGTTTTTT.

This clonotype has ten or more counts. The chain uses TRBV5-1 and TRBJ2-7, with a weak D call TRBD2 (5 bases). V was trimmed by 0 bases and J by 0 bases, leaving 7 bases between them. The CDR3 runs to 14 residues. In germline, CDR1 is SGHRS, CDR2 YFSETQ. The CDR3: CASSLGGDSYEQYF. CDR3 coding DNA: TGCGCCAGCAGCTTGGGGGGAGACTCCTACGAGCAGTACTTC.

Of note for this clonotype: This could be a read error, since a much larger clone is one nucleotide away. This rearrangement joins TRBV29-1 to TRBJ1-2; no reliable D call. The CDR3 totals 12 residues. CDR1 is SQVTM and CDR2 is ANQGSEA in the germline V gene. V lost 8 bases and J lost 2, with 12 bases in between. The CDR3 is CSTDGSNYGYTF. CDR3 DNA: TGCAGCACGGACGGATCAAACTATGGCTACACCTTC.

To note about this clonotype: A much larger clonotype is one base distant, so this may be a read error. The chain employs TRBV6-1 and TRBJ2-7; D gene uncertain. V was shortened by 4 bases and J by 2 bases, with 9 bases between the two germline ends. The CDR3 consists of 13 residues. Germline V lookup: CDR1 MNHNS, CDR2 SASEGT. The CDR3 region is CASSVGGAYEQYF. CDR3 coding DNA: TGTGCCAGCAGTGTAGGCGGTGCCTACGAGCAGTACTTC.

A word on this clonotype: This could be a read error, since a much larger clone is one nucleotide away. The genes are TRBV6-1 and TRBJ1-2; weak D call: TRBD1 (5 bases). The CDR3 length is 15 residues. V was trimmed by 1 base and J by 4 bases, leaving 13 bases between them. The V gene's germline CDR1 is MNHNS and CDR2 SASEGT. CDR3 nucleotides: TGTGCCAGCAGTGAAGTGGACTCAGGGTCCTATGGCTACACCTTC. Protein: CASSEVDSGSYGYTF.

This chain uses TRBV11-3 with TRBJ2-1, with 8 bases aligning to TRBD2. The CDR3 is made up of 15 amino acids. Germline V lookup: CDR1 SGHNT, CDR2 YENEEA. The CDR3 bases are TGTGTCAGTACCCCTCGGGGTAGCGGGAACAATGAGCAGTTCTTC. This translates into CVSTPRGSGNNEQFF.

The V gene is TRBV28, the J gene TRBJ1-2; TRBD1 matches 8 bases. Germline lookup yields CDR1 MDHEN and CDR2 SYDVKM. The CDR3 is 14 residues long. J lost 5 bases, V lost 4 bases, and 6 bases had no gene match. CDR3 in DNA: TGTGCCAGCAGTTGGGACAGGTCACCTTATGGCTACACCTTC. This codes for CASSWDRSPYGYTF.

This clonotype showed up just once. V and J are TRBV15 and TRBJ1-1, with D unclear. Trimming removed 5 bases at V and 0 bases at J, with 10 bases between. The length of the CDR3 is 14 residues. CDR1 and CDR2 (germline): LNHNV, YYDKDF (reference sequence). The CDR3 loop is CATSSLPLNTEAFF. The CDR3 DNA reads TGTGCCACCAGCTCTCTTCCCCTGAACACTGAAGCTTTCTTT.

About this clonotype itself: At one end the junction does not follow the germline gene, possibly because of a read error. This rearrangement joins TRBV28 to TRBJ2-3; D is ambiguous. Germline V gene sequence: CDR1 MDHEN, CDR2 SYDVKM. The CDR3 runs 14 residues. The CDR3 sequence is CASSFVDYTDPQYF. CDR3 in DNA: TGCGCCAGTAGTTTTGTGGATTACACAGATCCGCAGTATTTT.

This chain joins TRBV13 and TRBJ1-5, with D hard to call. The V gene lost 2 bases and the J gene lost 0 bases, with 11 bases spanning the gap. This CDR3 is 16 amino acids long. Germline V gene sequence: CDR1 PRHDT, CDR2 FYEKMQ (reference sequence). CDR3 loop: CASSLLADYSNQPQHF. The CDR3 DNA is TGTGCCAGCAGCTTATTGGCAGACTATAGCAATCAGCCCCAGCATTTT.

This clonotype was picked up one time. A much larger clone lies one base from this, so it may be a read error. The chain has TRBV12-3 or TRBV12-4 and TRBJ1-5; the match to TRBD1 covers 7 bases. CDR3 size: 15 residues. The V segment lost 6 bases and the J segment 2 bases; nucleotides outside the gene matches: 7. The CDR3 coding sequence is TGTGCCAGCAGCCAGATAGGGGGCCGCAATCAGCCCCAGCATTTT. Amino acids: CASSQIGGRNQPQHF.

On this clonotype itself: Sequence at one end of the junction differs from germline and may be a read error. This sequence joins TRBV11-2 and TRBJ2-7, with D uncertain. The germline CDR1 and CDR2 sequences are SGHAT and FQNNGV. The CDR3 totals 12 residues. CDR3 sequence (DNA): TGTGCCAGCAGCCCGAGCTCCTACAAGCACTACTTC. Translated: CASSPSSYKHYF. The full variable domain, its missing parts supplied by reference TRBV11-2 and TRBJ2-7, is EAGVAQSPRYKIIEKRQSVAFWCNPISGHATLYWYQQILGQGPKLLIQFQNNGVVDDSQLPKDRFSAERLKGVDSTLKIQPAKLEDSAVYLCASSPSSYKHYFGPGTRLTVT.

The sample holds one count of this clonotype. The V gene is TRBV7-8, the J gene TRBJ2-2; 11 nucleotides match TRBD2. The V gene's germline CDR1 is SGHVS and CDR2 FQNEAQ. V dropped 4 bases and J dropped 5; count of bases not matched to a gene: 15. The CDR3 is made up of 19 amino acids. CDR3 sequence: CASSWGRELAGEKTGELFF. DNA of the CDR3: TGTGCCAGCAGCTGGGGAAGGGAACTAGCGGGAGAGAAGACCGGGGAGCTGTTTTTT.

The table lists this clonotype with many counts. This chain connects TRBV12-3 or TRBV12-4 to TRBJ1-2; 7 nucleotides line up with TRBD1. The CDR3 is 14 residues long. The trim removed 4 bases at V and 7 bases at J, leaving 9 bases unmatched. CDR3 amino acids: CASSSLTGFLGYTF. CDR3 bases: TGTGCCAGCAGTTCGCTGACAGGGTTCCTTGGCTACACCTTC.

This clonotype was picked up many times. One junction end does not reproduce the germline sequence, and a read error may be involved. The chain links TRBV11-2 to TRBJ2-7; weak D call: TRBD2 (6 bases). Germline CDR1 and CDR2: SGHAT and FQNNGV. This CDR3 region has 15 residues. In nucleotides, the CDR3 is TGTGCCAGCAGGTTAGTCGCCGGGGACTGGTACGAGCAGTACTTC. As protein: CASRLVAGDWYEQYF.

The V call is TRBV6-2 or TRBV6-3, the J call TRBJ2-1; a weak D match, TRBD2 (5 bases). Germline-derived CDR1 and CDR2 are MNHEY and SVGEGT. V was shortened by 5 bases and J by 4 bases, with 21 bases between the two germline ends. The CDR3 is 17 amino acids. CDR3 in amino acids: CASSTTLSWRSYNEQFF. The CDR3 DNA sequence: TGTGCCAGCAGTACCACCCTTAGCTGGAGGTCTTACAATGAGCAGTTCTTC.

As for this clonotype: A single base separates this from a much larger clone, so it may be a read error. The V gene is TRBV12-3 or TRBV12-4, the J gene TRBJ2-2, with a possible D match to TRBD2 (5 bases). The CDR3 is made up of 14 amino acids. CDR3 protein: CANSFTRGSGELFF. In DNA, the CDR3 is TGTGCCAACAGTTTCACTAGAGGGTCGGGGGAGCTGTTTTTT.

The chain combines TRBV12-3 or TRBV12-4 with TRBJ1-5; no clear D. The CDR3 runs 15 residues. The V gene lost 5 bases and the J gene lost 8 bases, with 19 bases spanning the gap. CDR3 DNA: TGTGCCAGCAGTCCAACAACGAGCTCCGATGAGCCCCAGCATTTT. Encoded protein: CASSPTTSSDEPQHF.

This clonotype was observed once. An end of the junction differs from the germline gene, which may be a read error. The chain links TRBV11-2 to TRBJ2-5; 9 positions match TRBD2. The CDR3 extends over 16 amino acids. In germline, CDR1 is SGHAT, CDR2 FQNNGV. CDR3 bases: TGTACCAGCGGCTACTCCAGTGGTAGCGGGAGAGAGACCCAGTACTTC. Its protein is CTSGYSSGSGRETQYF.

The CDR3 is CANRSTQGADYGYTF. As DNA, the CDR3 is TGTGCCAACAGGTCGACACAGGGAGCGGACTATGGCTACACCTTC. The V gene is TRBV11-2, the J gene TRBJ1-2; tentative D call: TRBD1 (6 bases). Trimming took off 10 bases at V and 3 bases at J, with 21 bases between the two ends. The CDR3 length is 15 residues. The germline V gene encodes CDR1 SGHAT and CDR2 FQNNGV.